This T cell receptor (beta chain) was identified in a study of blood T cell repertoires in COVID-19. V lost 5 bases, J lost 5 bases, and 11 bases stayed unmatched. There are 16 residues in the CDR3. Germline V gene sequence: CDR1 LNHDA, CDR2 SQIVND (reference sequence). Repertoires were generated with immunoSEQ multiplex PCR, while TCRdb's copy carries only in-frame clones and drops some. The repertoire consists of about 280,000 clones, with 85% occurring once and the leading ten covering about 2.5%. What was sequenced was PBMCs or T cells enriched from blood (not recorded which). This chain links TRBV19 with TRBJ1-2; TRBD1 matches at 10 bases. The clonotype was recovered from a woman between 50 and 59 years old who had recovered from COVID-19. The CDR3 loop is CASSSSPTGGGYGYTF. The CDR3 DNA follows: TGTGCCAGTAGTTCCTCCCCGACAGGGGGCGGGTATGGCTACACCTTC.